One and the same sample provided the 28 T cell receptor beta chains below, sequenced in a study of T-cell memory formation after mild COVID-19. TCRdb re-called the 5' RACE reads with MiXCR, one entry per CDR3 protein. The sample consists of roughly 410,000 distinct CDR3 sequences, around 24% of them appearing once. The sequenced material came from PBMCs or a T cell subset sorted from them (not recorded which). The receptors shown here come from an adult woman who had mild COVID-19 (a few samples of this study predate the infection). Cell type and time point are not known.

The chain carries TRBV19 and TRBJ1-5, with a tentative D call TRBD1 (6 bases). This CDR3 is 12 amino acids long. CDR1 LNHDA and CDR2 SQIVND come from the germline V gene (reference sequence). Trimming cost V 3 bases and J 16 bases, with 16 bases left between them. This chain's CDR3 is CASSMRAGAPHF. As DNA, the CDR3 is TGTGCCAGTAGTATGAGAGCAGGGGCGCCCCATTTT.

The gene calls are TRBV4-2 and TRBJ2-2; D might be TRBD1 or TRBD2, each matching 5 bases. The CDR3 is made up of 13 amino acids. Trimming left V 0 bases short and J 13 bases short, with 12 bases between. The germline V gene has CDR1 LGHNA and CDR2 YNFKEQ. The CDR3 protein is CASSQDRRGSLFF. The CDR3 DNA is TGTGCCAGCAGCCAAGATCGTCGGGGCTCGCTGTTTTTT.

This clonotype was counted between two and nine times. As DNA, the CDR3 is TGCAGCGTTCGTTGGGACGGAGGTCGGGAGACCCAGTACTTC. Translating gives CSVRWDGGRETQYF. V usage is TRBV29-1 and J usage is TRBJ2-5, with D possibly being TRBD1 or TRBD2 (5 bases each). Germline loops: CDR1 SQVTM, CDR2 ANQGSEA. V gave up 5 bases and J gave up 5 bases, with 18 bases separating them. The CDR3 is 14 residues long.

This clonotype was observed a few times. The gene calls are TRBV27 and TRBJ1-1, with 11 bases matching TRBD1. This CDR3 comprises 18 residues. CDR1 is MNHEY and CDR2 is SMNVEV in the germline V gene (reference sequence). The trim removed 3 bases at V and 4 bases at J, leaving 13 bases unmatched. CDR3 protein: CASSLKYWTGGAVTEAFF. The CDR3 nucleotides are TGTGCCAGCAGTTTGAAATACTGGACAGGGGGCGCCGTCACTGAAGCTTTCTTT.

This clonotype turned up a few times. This chain joins TRBV20-1 and TRBJ2-5, with 10 positions matching TRBD2. With 0 bases clipped from V and 5 bases from J, the junction kept 15 bases outside the gene matches. The CDR3 spans 18 residues. Germline CDR1 is DFQATT and CDR2 is SNEGSKA (reference sequence). Written as DNA, the CDR3 is TGCAGTGCTAGAGATGCCGACGGACTAGCGGTGGGGGGGGAGACCCAGTACTTC. It yields the protein CSARDADGLAVGGETQYF.

In DNA form, the CDR3 reads TGTGCCAGCAGCCGGGGGACAGGGGGCGCCGGAGGGGAGCTGTTTTTT. It encodes CASSRGTGGAGGELFF. The chain couples TRBV3-1 to TRBJ2-2, with TRBD1 matching over 12 bases. There are 16 residues in the CDR3. Per the germline V gene, CDR1 is LGHDT and CDR2 is YNNKEL (reference sequence). With 4 bases clipped from V and 8 bases from J, the junction kept 8 bases outside the gene matches.

This clonotype has only a few counts. V usage is TRBV9 and J usage is TRBJ2-7; D possibly matches TRBD1 or TRBD2 (6 bases each). Germline CDR1 reads SGDLS; CDR2 reads YYNGEE. The CDR3 sequence is 16 residues long. Trimming pared 0 bases from V and 0 bases from J, leaving 13 bases between. The CDR3 loop is CASSVDGGPSSYEQYF. The CDR3, as DNA: TGTGCCAGCAGCGTAGATGGGGGGCCCAGCTCCTACGAGCAGTACTTC.

The chain has TRBV6-2 or TRBV6-3 and TRBJ2-1, with D perhaps TRBD1 (6 bases). From germline, CDR1 is MNHEY and CDR2 SVGEGT. Trimming pared 0 bases from V and 9 bases from J, leaving 12 bases between. The CDR3 extends over 14 amino acids. CDR3 nucleotides: TGTGCCAGCAGTTACTCAAACAGGGCGGGTGAGCAGTTCTTC. Translated: CASSYSNRAGEQFF.

A few counts support this clonotype. This chain uses TRBV24-1 with TRBJ2-1; D not resolved. Germline CDR1 KGHDR, CDR2 SFDVKD. V shed 2 bases and J shed 11 bases, with 12 bases lying between them. There are 13 residues in the CDR3. For the CDR3, the DNA is TGTGCCACCAGTGATTATGGTTTAGAGAAGCAGTTCTTC. Translated: CATSDYGLEKQFF.

The chain combines TRBV19 with TRBJ1-1; a weak D match, TRBD1 (5 bases). V dropped 3 bases and J dropped 4 bases, with 9 bases sitting between them. Germline loops: CDR1 LNHDA, CDR2 SQIVND (reference sequence). This CDR3 comprises 13 residues. The CDR3: CASSMGPFTEAFF. CDR3 DNA sequence: TGTGCCAGTAGTATGGGACCGTTCACTGAAGCTTTCTTT.

This clonotype showed up just a few times. The rearrangement links TRBV12-3 or TRBV12-4 to TRBJ1-1; 8 bases align to TRBD1. The length of the CDR3 is 13 residues. The ends lost 6 bases at V and 7 bases at J; junction bases unmatched: 7. The CDR3 protein is CASRGQAKIEAFF. CDR3 in DNA: TGTGCCAGCAGGGGACAGGCAAAAATTGAAGCTTTCTTT.

The CDR3 nucleotides are TGTGCCAGCAGCTACCAGGATCAGCCCCAGCATTTT. Translating gives CASSYQDQPQHF. The V call is TRBV5-6, the J call TRBJ1-5; no firm D call. Per germline, CDR1 SGHDT and CDR2 YYEEEE. This CDR3 has 12 residues. V was cut by 3 bases and J by 5 bases, with 6 bases left in between.

The chain joins TRBV3-1 to TRBJ2-4; 8 positions match TRBD1. The CDR3 totals 17 residues. Trimming at V came to 1 base and at J to 1 base, leaving 6 bases not matched to a gene. Germline values: CDR1 LGHDT, CDR2 YNNKEL (reference sequence). The CDR3 loop is CASSQAARQGAKNIQYF. For the CDR3, the DNA is TGTGCCAGCAGCCAAGCCGCACGACAGGGGGCCAAAAACATTCAGTACTTC.

The V gene is TRBV5-1, the J gene TRBJ2-3; D not certain. The CDR3 extends over 15 amino acids. Germline values: CDR1 SGHRS, CDR2 YFSETQ. V lost 3 bases, J lost 2 bases, and 13 bases lay in between. The CDR3 loop reads CASSSGGHSTDTQYF. As DNA, the CDR3 is TGCGCCAGCAGCTCCGGCGGCCACTCCACAGATACGCAGTATTTT.

The chain recombines TRBV5-6 with TRBJ1-3; the D gene is possibly TRBD1 (6 bases). V lost 1 base, J lost 4 bases, and 9 bases lay in between. CDR1 and CDR2 (germline): SGHDT, YYEEEE. The CDR3 is 14 amino acids. CDR3 loop: CASSLRGQGNTIYF. DNA for the CDR3: TGTGCCAGCAGCTTGAGAGGACAGGGAAACACCATATATTTT.

This clonotype was seen a few times. The chain employs TRBV18 and TRBJ2-3, with unresolved D. V shed 6 bases and J shed 4 bases, with 11 bases lying between them. Germline V lookup: CDR1 KGHSH, CDR2 LQKENI. The CDR3 spans 13 residues. The CDR3, as DNA: TGTGCCAGCTCGCCAGACCTGGCAGATACGCAGTATTTT. Translated, it gives CASSPDLADTQYF.

This clonotype has a handful of counts. The genes are TRBV7-2 and TRBJ1-2; 7 positions agree with TRBD1. The CDR3 is 16 residues long. With 5 bases clipped from V and 8 bases from J, the junction kept 17 bases outside the gene matches. Germline CDR1 and CDR2: SGHTA and FQGNSA. The CDR3 bases are TGTGCCAGCAGCCGAAGGACAGGCGAGAGTCAGTTGGGCTACACCTTC. This translates into CASSRRTGESQLGYTF.

The chain employs TRBV28 and TRBJ1-1, with a tentative D call TRBD1 (5 bases). The V and J ends lost 4 bases and 1 base respectively, with 10 bases between them. There are 14 residues in the CDR3. Germline V CDR1 and CDR2: MDHEN, SYDVKM. CDR3 sequence (DNA): TGTGCCAGCAGTTCGGGGGGGGAGAACACTGAAGCTTTCTTT. This gives the protein CASSSGGENTEAFF.

This clonotype was detected only once. The V gene is TRBV6-6, the J gene TRBJ1-1; 8 bases agree with TRBD1. The CDR3 length is 14 residues. Trimming cost V 6 bases and J 3 bases; bases outside gene matches: 6. CDR1 is MNHNY, CDR2 SVGAGI, per germline (reference sequence). The CDR3 region has the DNA TGTGCCAGCAGGCCAGGGGGCGTTTACACTGAAGCTTTCTTT. Translating it yields CASRPGGVYTEAFF.

The chain employs TRBV19 and TRBJ1-1, with 8 nucleotides matching TRBD1. The junction had 8 bases not matched to a gene; V was cut back by 7 bases and J by 4 bases. The CDR3 loop spans 14 amino acids. Germline assignment: CDR1 LNHDA and CDR2 SQIVND (reference sequence). The CDR3 nucleotides are TGTGCCAGTATCGGGGGACAGGAGGTCACTGAAGCTTTCTTT. This encodes CASIGGQEVTEAFF.

Only a few counts were recorded for this clonotype. One end of the junction does not line up with germline, which may come from a read error. The V gene is TRBV7-7, the J gene TRBJ2-1, with 8 positions matching TRBD2. There are 13 residues in the CDR3. Germline V gene data show CDR1 as SSHAT and CDR2 as FNYEAQ (reference sequence). The CDR3 here is CASSPSGRYEQFF. The CDR3 nucleotides read TGTGCTAGCAGCCCCAGCGGGAGATATGAGCAGTTCTTC.

V and J are TRBV11-2 and TRBJ2-5, with TRBD2 identical over 10 bases. Germline CDR1 SGHAT, CDR2 FQNNGV. The V and J ends lost 2 bases and 4 bases, in that order; junction bases with no gene match: 13. The CDR3 consists of 18 residues. The CDR3 coding sequence is TGTGCCAGCAGCTTAAACCTGGCTAGCGGGAGCCTGGGAGAGACCCAGTACTTC. Translating it yields CASSLNLASGSLGETQYF.

This clonotype was counted once. This rearrangement joins TRBV7-6 to TRBJ2-2; D may be TRBD2 (5 bases). The CDR3 loop spans 16 amino acids. Per germline, CDR1 SGHVS and CDR2 FNYEAQ. V lost 2 bases to trimming and J lost 0 bases, with 10 bases between them. The CDR3 here is CASSLTTNTNTGELFF. The CDR3 region has the DNA TGTGCCAGCAGCTTAACGACTAATACGAACACCGGGGAGCTGTTTTTT. Filled out from reference TRBV7-6 and TRBJ2-2, the complete variable domain reads GAGVSQSPRYKVTKRGQDVALRCDPISGHVSLYWYRQALGQGPEFLTYFNYEAQQDKSGLPNDRFSAERPEGSISTLTIQRTEQRDSAMYRCASSLTTNTNTGELFFGEGSRLTVL.

The gene calls are TRBV6-6 and TRBJ1-1; D is unclear. The CDR3 loop spans 13 amino acids. CDR1 MNHNY and CDR2 SVGAGI come from the germline V gene (reference sequence). Trimming left V 5 bases short and J 0 bases short, with 7 bases between. CDR3 sequence: CASSTVLNTEAFF. The CDR3 DNA sequence: TGTGCCAGCAGTACGGTTTTGAACACTGAAGCTTTCTTT.

This chain links TRBV7-8 with TRBJ1-1, with TRBD1 identical over 7 bases. The CDR3 extends over 16 amino acids. From germline, CDR1 is SGHVS and CDR2 FQNEAQ. After removal of 4 bases from V and 0 bases from J, the junction contained 8 bases not matched to a gene. The CDR3 coding sequence is TGTGCCAGCAGCTACTCAGGGGGTGGAGTGAACACTGAAGCTTTCTTT. Encoded protein: CASSYSGGGVNTEAFF.

In its sample, this clonotype was seen a few times. This sequence joins TRBV6-1 and TRBJ2-7; perhaps TRBD2 as D (6 bases). Germline V lookup: CDR1 MNHNS, CDR2 SASEGT. With 5 bases removed from V and 0 bases from J, the gap between germline ends came to 14 bases. The CDR3 has 15 residues. The CDR3 DNA reads TGTGCCAGCAGTTCTAAGCGGGCCAGCTCCTACGAGCAGTACTTC. This gives the protein CASSSKRASSYEQYF.

The chain is built from TRBV12-3 or TRBV12-4 and TRBJ1-3; perhaps TRBD1 as D (6 bases). V was shortened by 3 bases and J by 15 bases, with 15 bases between the two germline ends. The CDR3 covers 12 residues. CDR3 sequence: CASSLTGPGAYF. Here the CDR3 DNA reads TGTGCCAGCAGTTTGACAGGTCCTGGCGCATATTTT.

The table lists this clonotype with a few counts. The chain combines TRBV4-3 with TRBJ2-1; D unclear. The CDR3 contains 16 residues. From germline, CDR1 is LGHNA and CDR2 YSLEER. V dropped 3 bases and J dropped 0 bases, with 12 bases sitting between them. The CDR3, as DNA: TGCGCCAGCAGCCAGGAATTCTCTAGCTCCTACAATGAGCAGTTCTTC. This gives the protein CASSQEFSSSYNEQFF.